These 9 T cell receptor beta chains originate from one sample sequenced in a study of CD8 T cells in Susac syndrome. The RNA, roughly 0.45 to 1 ug, was put through reverse transcription using random hexamers. TCRdb reprocessed the immunoSEQ multiplex PCR reads with MiXCR, giving one entry per CDR3 protein. The table lists around 110,000 distinct CDR3 sequences, roughly 94% of them singletons. The sample taken for sequencing was CD8+ T cells from PBMCs. All receptors come from a human donor with Susac syndrome.

The rearrangement uses TRBV6-5 and TRBJ2-2, with TRBD1 as a possible D gene (6 bases). V gave up 6 bases and J gave up 1 base, with 9 bases separating them. The CDR3 contains 14 residues. CDR1 and CDR2 (germline): MNHEY, SVGAGI. The CDR3 DNA is TGTGCCAGCAGGGACAGAGAGAACACCGGGGAGCTGTTTTTT. Encoded protein: CASRDRENTGELFF.

This clonotype was observed a single time. The J gene is TRBJ2-7, the V gene TRBV6-4; unclear D gene. The CDR3 has 13 amino acids. The germline V gene has CDR1 MRHNA and CDR2 SNTAGT. With 6 bases removed from V and 2 bases from J, the gap between germline ends came to 11 bases. The CDR3 DNA reads as TGTGCCAGCAGGGAGACAAAAGCCTACGAGCAGTACTTC. Its protein product is CASRETKAYEQYF.

The rearrangement joins TRBV7-6 to TRBJ2-5; unclear D gene. CDR3 length: 15 residues. Trimming removed 2 bases at V and 5 bases at J, with 15 bases between. CDR1 is SGHVS and CDR2 is FNYEAQ in the germline V gene. CDR3 DNA: TGTGCCAGCAGCTTAATTCTAAGGGCCGGGGAGACCCAGTACTTC. This translates into CASSLILRAGETQYF.

The gene calls are TRBV29-1 and TRBJ2-7, with 9 bases fitting TRBD1. CDR3 size: 13 residues. With V trimmed by 6 bases and J by 2 bases, 5 bases remained unmatched. CDR1 SQVTM and CDR2 ANQGSEA come from the germline V gene. CDR3 region: CSVEGTGTYEQYF. The DNA of the CDR3 is TGCAGCGTCGAGGGGACAGGGACCTACGAGCAGTACTTC.

The chain has TRBV5-6 and TRBJ1-5; D perhaps matches TRBD1 (5 bases). Trimming took off 4 bases at V and 10 bases at J, with 12 bases between the two ends. Germline lookup yields CDR1 SGHDT and CDR2 YYEEEE. The CDR3 is 12 amino acids. The CDR3 reads CASSTTGRPQHF. The CDR3, as DNA: TGTGCCAGCAGCACTACGGGGCGCCCCCAGCATTTT.

CDR3 DNA: TGTGCCAGCAGCGGGTCGGGAAATGAGCAGTTCTTC. Amino acid sequence: CASSGSGNEQFF. This chain links TRBV9 with TRBJ2-1; a weak D match, TRBD2 (5 bases). The CDR3 contains 12 residues. V lost 3 bases and J lost 7, with 8 bases in between. From germline, CDR1 is SGDLS and CDR2 YYNGEE.

This sequence joins TRBV5-4 and TRBJ2-6, with D hard to call. CDR3 length equals 15 residues. Germline V CDR1 and CDR2: SGHNT, YYREEE (reference sequence). V was pared by 2 bases and J by 1 base, with 7 bases between. The CDR3 DNA reads as TGTGCCAGCAGCTTCTTAGCATCTGGGGCCAACGTCCTGACTTTC. This codes for CASSFLASGANVLTF.

This clonotype was observed a handful of times. This chain uses TRBV24-1 with TRBJ2-1; D is unresolved. V was shortened by 5 bases and J by 7 bases, with 5 bases between the two germline ends. The CDR3 loop spans 11 amino acids. Germline V CDR1 and CDR2: KGHDR, SFDVKD. The CDR3 reads CATSGTNEQFF. The CDR3 region has the DNA TGTGCCACCAGTGGTACTAATGAGCAGTTCTTC.

V and J are TRBV7-9 and TRBJ2-7; no definite D call. The CDR3 contains 14 residues. The germline V gene encodes CDR1 SEHNR and CDR2 FQNEAQ (reference sequence). The V end was cut by 7 bases, the J end by 2 bases, with 15 bases between. CDR3 loop: CASTGTGRPYEQYF. The CDR3 bases are TGTGCCAGCACCGGCACCGGAAGGCCCTACGAGCAGTACTTC.